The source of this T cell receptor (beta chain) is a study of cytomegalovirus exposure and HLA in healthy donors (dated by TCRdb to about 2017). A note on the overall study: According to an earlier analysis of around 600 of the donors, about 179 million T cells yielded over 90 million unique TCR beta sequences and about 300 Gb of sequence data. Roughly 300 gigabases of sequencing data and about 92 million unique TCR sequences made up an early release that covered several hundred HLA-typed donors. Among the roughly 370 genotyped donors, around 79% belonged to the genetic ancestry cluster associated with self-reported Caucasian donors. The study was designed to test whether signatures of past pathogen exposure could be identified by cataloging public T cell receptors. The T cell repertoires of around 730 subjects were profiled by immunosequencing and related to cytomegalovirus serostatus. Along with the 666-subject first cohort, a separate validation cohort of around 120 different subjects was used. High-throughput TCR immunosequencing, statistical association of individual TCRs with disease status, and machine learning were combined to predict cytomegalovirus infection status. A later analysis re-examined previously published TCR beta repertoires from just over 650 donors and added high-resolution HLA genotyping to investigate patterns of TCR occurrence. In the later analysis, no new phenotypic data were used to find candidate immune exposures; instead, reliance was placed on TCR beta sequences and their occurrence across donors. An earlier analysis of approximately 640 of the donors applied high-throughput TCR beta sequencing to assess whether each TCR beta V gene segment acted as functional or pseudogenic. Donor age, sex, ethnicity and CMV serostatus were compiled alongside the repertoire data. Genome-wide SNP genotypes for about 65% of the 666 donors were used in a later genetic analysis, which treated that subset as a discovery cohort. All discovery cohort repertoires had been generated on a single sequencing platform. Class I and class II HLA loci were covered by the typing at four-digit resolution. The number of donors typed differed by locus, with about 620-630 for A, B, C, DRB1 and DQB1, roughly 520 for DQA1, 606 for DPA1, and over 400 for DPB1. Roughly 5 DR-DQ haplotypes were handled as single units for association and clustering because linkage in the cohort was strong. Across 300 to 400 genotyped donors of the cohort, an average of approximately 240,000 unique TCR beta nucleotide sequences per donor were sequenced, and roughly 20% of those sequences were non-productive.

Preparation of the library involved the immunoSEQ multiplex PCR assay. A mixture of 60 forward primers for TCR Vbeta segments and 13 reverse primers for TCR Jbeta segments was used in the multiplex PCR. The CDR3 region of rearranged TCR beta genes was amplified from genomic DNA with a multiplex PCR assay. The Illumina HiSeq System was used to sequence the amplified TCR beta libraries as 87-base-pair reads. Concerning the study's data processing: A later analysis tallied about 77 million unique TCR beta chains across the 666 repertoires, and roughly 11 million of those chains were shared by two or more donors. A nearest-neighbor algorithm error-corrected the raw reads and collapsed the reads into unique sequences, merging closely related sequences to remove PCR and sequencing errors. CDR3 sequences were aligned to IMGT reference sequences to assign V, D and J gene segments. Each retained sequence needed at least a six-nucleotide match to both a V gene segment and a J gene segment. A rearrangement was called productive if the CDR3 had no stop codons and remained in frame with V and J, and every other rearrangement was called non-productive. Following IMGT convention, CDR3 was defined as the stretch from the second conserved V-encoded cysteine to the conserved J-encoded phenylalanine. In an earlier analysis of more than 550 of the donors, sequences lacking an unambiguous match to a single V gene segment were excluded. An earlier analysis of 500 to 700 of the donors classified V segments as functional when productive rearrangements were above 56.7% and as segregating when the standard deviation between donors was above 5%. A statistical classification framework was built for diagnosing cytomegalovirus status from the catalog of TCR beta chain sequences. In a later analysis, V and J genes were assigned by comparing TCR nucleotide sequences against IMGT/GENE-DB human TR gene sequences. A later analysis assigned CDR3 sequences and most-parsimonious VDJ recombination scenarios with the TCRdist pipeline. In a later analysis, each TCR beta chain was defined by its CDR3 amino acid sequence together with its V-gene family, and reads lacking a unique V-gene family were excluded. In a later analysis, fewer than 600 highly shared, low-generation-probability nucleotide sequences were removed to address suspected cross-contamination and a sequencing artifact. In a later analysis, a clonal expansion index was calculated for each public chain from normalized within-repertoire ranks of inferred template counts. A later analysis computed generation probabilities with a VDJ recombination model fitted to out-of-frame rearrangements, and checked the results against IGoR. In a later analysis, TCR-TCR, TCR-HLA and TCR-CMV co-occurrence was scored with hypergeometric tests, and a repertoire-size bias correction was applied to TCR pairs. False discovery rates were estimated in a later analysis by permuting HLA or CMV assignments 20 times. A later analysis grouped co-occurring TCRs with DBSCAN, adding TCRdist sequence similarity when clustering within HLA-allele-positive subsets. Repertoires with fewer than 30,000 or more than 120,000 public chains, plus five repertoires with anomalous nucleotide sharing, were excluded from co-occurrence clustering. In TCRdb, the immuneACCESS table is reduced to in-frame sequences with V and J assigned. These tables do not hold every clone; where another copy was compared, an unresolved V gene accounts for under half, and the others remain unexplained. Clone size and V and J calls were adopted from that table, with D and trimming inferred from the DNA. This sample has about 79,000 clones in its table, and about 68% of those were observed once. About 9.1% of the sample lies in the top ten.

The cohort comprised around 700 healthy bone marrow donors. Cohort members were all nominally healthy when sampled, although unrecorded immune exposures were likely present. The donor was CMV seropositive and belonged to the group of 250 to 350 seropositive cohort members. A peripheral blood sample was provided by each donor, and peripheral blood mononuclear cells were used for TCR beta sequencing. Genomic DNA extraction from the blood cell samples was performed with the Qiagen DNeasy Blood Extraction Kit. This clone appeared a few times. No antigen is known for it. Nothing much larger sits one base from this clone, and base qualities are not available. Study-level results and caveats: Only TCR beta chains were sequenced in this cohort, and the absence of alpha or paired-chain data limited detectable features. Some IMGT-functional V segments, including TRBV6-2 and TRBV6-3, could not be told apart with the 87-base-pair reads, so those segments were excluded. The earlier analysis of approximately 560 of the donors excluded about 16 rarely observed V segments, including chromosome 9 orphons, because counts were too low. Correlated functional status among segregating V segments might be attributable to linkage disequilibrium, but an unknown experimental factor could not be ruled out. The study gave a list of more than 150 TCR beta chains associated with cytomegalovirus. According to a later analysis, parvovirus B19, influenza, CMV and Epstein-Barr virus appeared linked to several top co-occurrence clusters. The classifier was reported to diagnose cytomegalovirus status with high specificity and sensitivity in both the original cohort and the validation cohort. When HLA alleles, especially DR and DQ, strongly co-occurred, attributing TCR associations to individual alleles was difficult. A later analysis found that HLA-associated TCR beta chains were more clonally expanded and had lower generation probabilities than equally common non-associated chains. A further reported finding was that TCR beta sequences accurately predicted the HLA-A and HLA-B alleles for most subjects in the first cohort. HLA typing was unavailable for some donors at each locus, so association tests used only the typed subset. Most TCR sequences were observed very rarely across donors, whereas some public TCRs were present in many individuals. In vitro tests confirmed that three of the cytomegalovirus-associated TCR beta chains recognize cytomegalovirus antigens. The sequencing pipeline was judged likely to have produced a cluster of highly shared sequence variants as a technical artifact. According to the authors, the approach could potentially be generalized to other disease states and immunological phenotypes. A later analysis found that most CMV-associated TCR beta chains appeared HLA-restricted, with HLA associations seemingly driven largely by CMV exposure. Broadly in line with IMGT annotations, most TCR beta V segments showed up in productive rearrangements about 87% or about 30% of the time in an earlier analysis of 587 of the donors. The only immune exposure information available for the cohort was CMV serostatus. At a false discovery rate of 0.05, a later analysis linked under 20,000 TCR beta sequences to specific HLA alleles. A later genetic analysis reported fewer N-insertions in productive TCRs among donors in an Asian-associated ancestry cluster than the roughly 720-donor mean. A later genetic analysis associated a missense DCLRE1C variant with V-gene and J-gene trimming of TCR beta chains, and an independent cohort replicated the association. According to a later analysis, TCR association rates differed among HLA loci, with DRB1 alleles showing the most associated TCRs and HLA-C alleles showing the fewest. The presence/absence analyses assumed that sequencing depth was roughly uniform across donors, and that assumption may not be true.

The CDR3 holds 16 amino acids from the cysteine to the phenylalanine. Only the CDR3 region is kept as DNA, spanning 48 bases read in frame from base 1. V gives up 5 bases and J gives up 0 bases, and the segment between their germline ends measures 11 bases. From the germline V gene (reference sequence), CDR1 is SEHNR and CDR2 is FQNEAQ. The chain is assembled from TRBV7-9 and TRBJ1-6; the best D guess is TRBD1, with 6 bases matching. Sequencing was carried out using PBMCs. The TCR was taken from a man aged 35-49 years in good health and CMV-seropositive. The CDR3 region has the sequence CASSEDRRSYNSPLHF. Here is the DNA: TGTGCCAGCAGCGAAGACAGGCGCTCCTATAATTCACCCCTCCACTTT.